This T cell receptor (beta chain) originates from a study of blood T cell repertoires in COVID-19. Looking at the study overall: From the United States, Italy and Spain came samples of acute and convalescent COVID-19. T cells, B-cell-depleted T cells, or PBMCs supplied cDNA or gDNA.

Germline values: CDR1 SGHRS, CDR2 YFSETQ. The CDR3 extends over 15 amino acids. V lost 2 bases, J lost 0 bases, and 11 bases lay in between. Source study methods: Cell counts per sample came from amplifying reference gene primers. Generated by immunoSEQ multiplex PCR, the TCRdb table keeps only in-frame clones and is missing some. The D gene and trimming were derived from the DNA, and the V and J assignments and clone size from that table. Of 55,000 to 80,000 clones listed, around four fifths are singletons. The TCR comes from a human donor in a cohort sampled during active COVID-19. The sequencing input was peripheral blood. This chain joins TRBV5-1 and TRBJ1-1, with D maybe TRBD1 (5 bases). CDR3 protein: CASSFGAPMNTEAFF. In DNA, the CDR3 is TGCGCCAGCAGCTTTGGGGCTCCTATGAACACTGAAGCTTTCTTT.